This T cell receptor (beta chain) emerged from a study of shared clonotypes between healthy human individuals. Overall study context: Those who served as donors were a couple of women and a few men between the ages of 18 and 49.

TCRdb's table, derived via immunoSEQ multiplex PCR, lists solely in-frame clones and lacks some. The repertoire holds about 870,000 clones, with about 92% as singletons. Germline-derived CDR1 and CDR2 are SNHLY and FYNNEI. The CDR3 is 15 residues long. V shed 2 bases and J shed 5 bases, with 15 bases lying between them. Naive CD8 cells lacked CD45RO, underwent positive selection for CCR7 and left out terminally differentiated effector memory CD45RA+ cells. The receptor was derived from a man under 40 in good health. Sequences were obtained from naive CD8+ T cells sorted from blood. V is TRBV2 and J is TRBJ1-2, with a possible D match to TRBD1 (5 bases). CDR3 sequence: CASSEFGASGYGYTF. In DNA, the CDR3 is TGTGCCAGCAGTGAATTCGGGGCTTCTGGGTATGGCTACACCTTC.